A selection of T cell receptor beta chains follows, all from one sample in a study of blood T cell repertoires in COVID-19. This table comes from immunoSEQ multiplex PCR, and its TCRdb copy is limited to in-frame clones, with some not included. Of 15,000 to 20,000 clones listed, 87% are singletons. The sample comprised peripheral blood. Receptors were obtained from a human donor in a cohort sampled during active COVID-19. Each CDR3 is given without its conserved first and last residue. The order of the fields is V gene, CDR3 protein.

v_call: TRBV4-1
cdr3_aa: ASSQEAGENSPLH

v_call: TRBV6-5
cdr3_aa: ASSYSNYDSLYGYT

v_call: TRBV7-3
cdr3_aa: ASSLMTGGSNEQF

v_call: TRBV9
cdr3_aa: ASSRGIQDTEAF

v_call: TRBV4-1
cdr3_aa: ASRPEFTGLAGELF

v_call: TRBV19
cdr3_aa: ASSPQTFFGTEAF

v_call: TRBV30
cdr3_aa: AWKEESTNEKLF

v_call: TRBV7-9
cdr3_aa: ASSLGTGGPDTQY

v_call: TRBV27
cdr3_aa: ASSRRPQGAGNEKLF

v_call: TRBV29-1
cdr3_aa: SVEGQSTDTQY

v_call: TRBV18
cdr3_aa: ASSLQTGRHTEAF

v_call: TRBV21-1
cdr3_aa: ASSNHRDSHSNQPQH

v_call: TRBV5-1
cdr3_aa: ASSLGGEKTQY

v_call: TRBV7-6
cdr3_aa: ASRVTGGANSPLH

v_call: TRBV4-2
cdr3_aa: ASSQERRLAGDTQY

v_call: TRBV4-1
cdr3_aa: ASSQDGTGLYEQY

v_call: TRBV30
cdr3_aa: AWSPGYEKLF

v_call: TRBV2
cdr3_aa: ASSGAGGLETQY

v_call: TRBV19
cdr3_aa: ASSGTGGNQPQH

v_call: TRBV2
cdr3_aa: ASSEGRDSPLH

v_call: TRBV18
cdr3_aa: ASSPKPLLAGEETQY

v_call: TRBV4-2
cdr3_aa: ASSQERAGDGYT

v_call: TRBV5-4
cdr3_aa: ASSAGQGHTGELF

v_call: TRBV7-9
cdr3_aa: ASRTGGADTQY

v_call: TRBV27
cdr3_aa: ASSLAGGGGMAGELF

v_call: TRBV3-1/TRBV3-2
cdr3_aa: ASSQGAGREAF